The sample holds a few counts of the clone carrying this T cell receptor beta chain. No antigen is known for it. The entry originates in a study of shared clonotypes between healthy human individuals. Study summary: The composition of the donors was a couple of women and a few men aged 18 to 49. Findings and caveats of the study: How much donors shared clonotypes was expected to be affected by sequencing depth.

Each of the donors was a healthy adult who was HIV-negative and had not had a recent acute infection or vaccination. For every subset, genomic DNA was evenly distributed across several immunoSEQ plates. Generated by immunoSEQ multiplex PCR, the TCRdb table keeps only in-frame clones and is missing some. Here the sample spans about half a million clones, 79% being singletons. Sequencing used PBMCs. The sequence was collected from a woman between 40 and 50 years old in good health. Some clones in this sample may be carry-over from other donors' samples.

CDR3 coding DNA: TGTGCCAGTAGTATGACAGGGAGCATGAACACTGAAGCTTTCTTT. Amino acid sequence: CASSMTGSMNTEAFF. The chain links TRBV19 to TRBJ1-1; 7 bases fit TRBD1. The CDR3 length is 15 residues. Trimming removed 3 bases from V and 0 bases from J; junction bases left unmatched: 4. Germline V gene lookup returns CDR1 LNHDA and CDR2 SQIVND (reference sequence).